This T cell receptor beta chain is drawn from a study of blood T cells in healthy people across ages. Study at large: Per two T cells, template switching captured roughly one barcoded beta molecule.

CDR1 and CDR2 from the germline V gene are SEHNR and FQNEAQ (reference sequence). The CDR3 has 15 residues. V shed 5 bases and J 6 bases; nucleotides not matched to a gene: 5. Combining a sample-barcoded 5' primer with a J-beta primer mix, a second PCR ran for 7 to 11 cycles. One entry per CDR3 protein, called by TCRdb with MiXCR from the 5' RACE reads. This table holds about 770,000 distinct CDR3 sequences, approximately 48% found once. For this clonotype: Its antigen is not known.

Study-wide points: Researchers deemed the diversity estimates from one million T cells underestimates.

PBMCs numbering at least 7 million were isolated per sample. The sample consisted of blood. The sequence derives from a man in his sixties in good health. The chain couples TRBV7-9 to TRBJ2-1, with TRBD2 matching over 12 bases. CDR3: CASSPLAGGLNEQFF. CDR3 nucleotides: TGTGCCAGCAGCCCGCTAGCGGGGGGGCTCAATGAGCAGTTCTTC.